One sample yielded the 24 T cell receptor beta chains listed below, sequenced in a study of OX40 agonist ivuxolimab in advanced cancers. Receptor libraries were prepared by the immunoSEQ multiplex PCR assay. The immuneACCESS repertoire file appears here via TCRdb, limited to in-frame rearrangements. These files lack a portion of the clones; in checked studies, under half of the deficit traces to unresolved V genes, and the cause of the others is not known. Across this sample there are approximately 58,000 clones, with around 86% seen only once. The ten most abundant clones make up roughly 2.7% of the sample. The sample in question was CD4+ or CD8+ T cells sorted from blood, obtained in a trial of the OX40 agonist ivuxolimab. Receptors originate from an adult with an advanced solid tumor such as melanoma, head and neck, liver or kidney cancer.

The V call is TRBV23-1, the J call TRBJ1-2, with D unresolved. TRBV23-1 is given ORF status, its function remaining uncertain. V dropped 3 bases and J dropped 2 bases, with 10 bases sitting between them. This CDR3 is built from 14 residues. The CDR3 spells CASSHSPANYGYTF. As DNA, the CDR3 is TGCGCCAGCAGTCATTCCCCCGCCAACTATGGCTACACCTTC.

The chain links TRBV12-5 to TRBJ2-2, with TRBD1 matching 7 bases. CDR3 length: 20 residues. Germline V gene sequence: CDR1 LGHNT, CDR2 FRNRAP. The V segment lost 2 bases and the J segment 0 bases; nucleotides outside the gene matches: 15. The CDR3 here is CASGLPPTGQLAPNTGELFF. The DNA of the CDR3 is TGTGCTAGTGGTTTGCCACCGACAGGGCAGTTAGCTCCGAACACCGGGGAGCTGTTTTTT.

The rearrangement links TRBV28 to TRBJ2-3, with D possibly TRBD2 on 6 matching bases. Germline values: CDR1 MDHEN, CDR2 SYDVKM. V lost 6 bases, J lost 1 base, and 14 bases lay in between. The length of the CDR3 is 15 residues. CDR3 sequence reads: CASSSGGMGTDTQYF. In DNA form, the CDR3 reads TGTGCCAGCAGCTCCGGGGGTATGGGCACAGATACGCAGTATTTT.

The chain is built from TRBV7-6 and TRBJ1-1, with a possible D match to TRBD1 (5 bases). CDR1 and CDR2 (germline): SGHVS, FNYEAQ. The length of the CDR3 is 14 residues. The V and J ends lost 5 bases and 0 bases respectively, with 10 bases between them. The CDR3 reads CASSPRGVNTEAFF. CDR3 nucleotide sequence: TGTGCCAGCAGCCCAAGGGGAGTGAACACTGAAGCTTTCTTT.

V gene TRBV28 combines with J gene TRBJ1-5; D not certain. CDR3 length: 13 residues. V lost 8 bases to trimming and J lost 5 bases, with 13 bases between them. Germline values: CDR1 MDHEN, CDR2 SYDVKM. The DNA for the CDR3 is TGTGCCAGCGCCTCCCCATGGGATCAGCCCCAGCATTTT. This gives the protein CASASPWDQPQHF.

This clone has a single count. J is TRBJ2-7 and V is TRBV23-1; 7 positions agree with TRBD1. TRBV23-1 is an ORF, with its function uncertain. The CDR3 sequence is 17 residues long. The trim removed 0 bases at V and 3 bases at J, leaving 11 bases unmatched. The CDR3 DNA follows: TGCGCCAGCAGTCAATCTCAGGATTGGGCAGGGGGCTACGAGCAGTACTTC. Translating gives CASSQSQDWAGGYEQYF.

The chain joins TRBV6-6 to TRBJ1-4; 7 bases are shared with TRBD1. V shed 6 bases and J 8 bases; nucleotides not matched to a gene: 6. The CDR3 is made up of 13 amino acids. Germline lookup yields CDR1 MNHNY and CDR2 SVGAGI (reference sequence). CDR3 loop: CASRSPGGEKLFF. In DNA, the CDR3 is TGTGCCAGCAGGTCCCCAGGGGGGGAAAAACTGTTTTTT.

The chain is built from TRBV19 and TRBJ1-1; perhaps TRBD1 as D (5 bases). Trimming left V 2 bases short and J 4 bases short, with 17 bases between. Germline CDR1 and CDR2: LNHDA and SQIVND (reference sequence). The CDR3 totals 16 residues. CDR3 coding DNA: TGTGCCAGTAGTATAAATTTCTTAGGCAGGGCCACTGAAGCTTTCTTT. Amino acids: CASSINFLGRATEAFF.

The chain is built from TRBV6-1 and TRBJ2-7; D unresolved. Germline CDR1 and CDR2: MNHNS and SASEGT. This CDR3 is 14 amino acids long. V was trimmed by 7 bases and J by 2 bases, leaving 15 bases between them. CDR3 loop: CASTGRSPTYEQYF. The CDR3 region has the DNA TGTGCCAGCACCGGGCGCAGTCCCACCTACGAGCAGTACTTC.

This clone occurred a few times. This rearrangement joins TRBV19 to TRBJ1-2; D is possibly TRBD1 (6 bases). This CDR3 region has 16 residues. Looked up from germline, CDR1 is LNHDA and CDR2 is SQIVND (reference sequence). Deletions cut 7 bases from V and 8 bases from J, with 26 bases between. The CDR3 region has the DNA TGTGCCAGTAAGGATGCAGGGGCCCCCGGGTCTCGGGGCTACACCTTC. This gives the protein CASKDAGAPGSRGYTF.

The rearrangement uses TRBV18 and TRBJ1-5; possibly TRBD1 for D (5 bases). Germline CDR1 and CDR2: KGHSH and LQKENI. Trimming shortened V by 6 bases and J by 9 bases, and 12 bases separated the two germline ends. This CDR3 spans 12 amino acids. The CDR3 nucleotides read TGTGCCAGCTCGGGCAGGGCACCGCCCCAGCATTTT. This gives the protein CASSGRAPPQHF.

For the CDR3, the DNA is TGTGCCAGCAGCTCGGGACTAGCGGGGGGTGGTGAGGAGACCCAGTACTTC. Translating it yields CASSSGLAGGGEETQYF. The gene calls are TRBV7-9 and TRBJ2-5, with 15 bases lining up with TRBD2. Looked up from germline, CDR1 is SEHNR and CDR2 is FQNEAQ (reference sequence). The junction had 8 bases not matched to a gene; V was cut back by 4 bases and J by 5 bases. The CDR3 runs to 17 residues. Filled out from reference TRBV7-9 and TRBJ2-5, the complete variable domain reads DTGVSQNPRHKITKRGQNVTFRCDPISEHNRLYWYRQTLGQGPEFLTYFQNEAQLEKSRLLSDRFSAERPKGSFSTLEIQRTEQGDSAMYLCASSSGLAGGGEETQYFGPGTRLLVL.

There are a few counts of this clone. The genes are TRBV27 and TRBJ2-3; D possibly corresponds to TRBD2 (5 bases). Germline V gene sequence: CDR1 MNHEY, CDR2 SMNVEV (reference sequence). The germline V and J ends were trimmed by 3 bases and 7 bases, with 14 bases remaining between them. The CDR3 spans 14 residues. This CDR3 reads CASSFRGDAHTQYF. The CDR3 DNA sequence: TGTGCCAGCAGTTTCCGGGGAGACGCACATACGCAGTATTTT.

This clone was counted once. This chain connects TRBV11-2 to TRBJ2-2; tentative D call: TRBD1 (6 bases). This CDR3 has 15 residues. The ends were cut back, 3 bases at V and 5 bases at J, with 13 bases in the middle. The germline V gene has CDR1 SGHAT and CDR2 FQNNGV. The CDR3 sequence is CASSFLQGNTGELFF. The DNA of the CDR3 is TGTGCCAGCAGCTTCCTGCAGGGGAATACCGGGGAGCTGTTTTTT.

The genes are TRBV5-4 and TRBJ2-5; tentatively, D is TRBD2 (5 bases). CDR3 size: 15 residues. V shed 4 bases and J shed 0 bases, with 13 bases lying between them. Germline V gene data show CDR1 as SGHNT and CDR2 as YYREEE (reference sequence). In nucleotides, the CDR3 is TGTGCCAGCAGCCGGACTCCCAGGTACCAAGAGACCCAGTACTTC. This encodes CASSRTPRYQETQYF.

The chain is built from TRBV9 and TRBJ1-4; D perhaps matches TRBD1 (6 bases). Looked up from germline, CDR1 is SGDLS and CDR2 is YYNGEE. The CDR3 sequence is 15 residues long. V shed 4 bases and J shed 8 bases, with 18 bases lying between them. The CDR3 DNA follows: TGTGCCAGCAGCTCTCACCCGGGGGCGGGGGAAAAACTGTTTTTT. Translated: CASSSHPGAGEKLFF. The full variable domain, in which reference TRBV9 and TRBJ1-4 provide the parts outside the CDR3, is DSGVTQTPKHLITATGQRVTLRCSPRSGDLSVYWYQQSLDQGLQFLIQYYNGEERAKGNILERFSAQQFPDLHSELNLSSLELGDSALYFCASSSHPGAGEKLFFGSGTQLSVL.

The V gene is TRBV5-1, the J gene TRBJ2-3, with 8 positions matching TRBD1. This CDR3 contains 17 residues. V shed 0 bases and J 3 bases; nucleotides not matched to a gene: 9. Germline loops: CDR1 SGHRS, CDR2 YFSETQ. The CDR3 protein is CASSLAVTGELTDTQYF. CDR3 sequence (DNA): TGCGCCAGCAGCTTGGCTGTGACAGGGGAGTTGACAGATACGCAGTATTTT.

A single count supports this clone. V is TRBV30 and J is TRBJ2-3, with D unresolved. CDR3 length equals 14 residues. Trimming removed 2 bases at V and 1 base at J, with 10 bases between. CDR1 and CDR2 from the germline V gene are GTSNPN and SVGIG (reference sequence). The CDR3 nucleotides are TGTGCCTGGAGTATTAGGGCCGGCACAGATACGCAGTATTTT. Protein product: CAWSIRAGTDTQYF.

This sequence joins TRBV7-8 and TRBJ1-6, with no clear D. Trimming stripped 2 bases from V and 8 bases from J, with 10 bases between. The CDR3 covers 14 residues. Germline V lookup: CDR1 SGHVS, CDR2 FQNEAQ. CDR3 residues: CASSLMAGYSPLHF. The CDR3 DNA reads TGTGCCAGCAGCTTAATGGCAGGTTATTCACCCCTCCACTTT.

This rearrangement joins TRBV7-2 to TRBJ2-3; 9 bases line up with TRBD2. The CDR3 has 15 amino acids. Germline values: CDR1 SGHTA, CDR2 FQGNSA. Trimming cost V 5 bases and J 3 bases; bases outside gene matches: 6. The CDR3 DNA is TGTGCCAGCAGCGCACGCGGGGGGGGGACAGATACGCAGTATTTT. Amino acid sequence: CASSARGGGTDTQYF.

This sequence joins TRBV18 and TRBJ2-3; 15 bases line up with TRBD2. With 3 bases clipped from V and 0 bases from J, the junction kept 1 base outside the gene matches. Germline values: CDR1 KGHSH, CDR2 LQKENI. CDR3 size: 17 residues. The CDR3 loop is CASSPGLAGGSTDTQYF. The CDR3 DNA reads TGTGCCAGCTCACCGGGACTAGCGGGGGGAAGCACAGATACGCAGTATTTT.

This rearrangement joins TRBV5-3 to TRBJ2-1; D is possibly TRBD2 (6 bases). TRBV5-3 qualifies as an ORF whose function is uncertain. Deletions cut 3 bases from V and 6 bases from J, with 13 bases between. The CDR3 contains 14 residues. CDR3 in DNA: TGTGCCAGAAGCTCCCGGAGCGGGCTCAATGAGCAGTTCTTC. Translated: CARSSRSGLNEQFF.

This chain connects TRBV6-6 to TRBJ2-2; 10 positions agree with TRBD1. The CDR3 covers 15 residues. With V trimmed by 6 bases and J by 8 bases, 9 bases remained unmatched. Germline V lookup: CDR1 MNHNY, CDR2 SVGAGI (reference sequence). CDR3 protein: CASRTGTGAGGELFF. The CDR3, as DNA: TGTGCCAGCAGGACCGGGACAGGGGCTGGTGGGGAGCTGTTTTTT.

The gene calls are TRBV28 and TRBJ1-3; D is possibly TRBD1 (5 bases). Germline CDR1 is MDHEN and CDR2 is SYDVKM. Trimming took 1 base from V and 4 from J, leaving 8 bases between them. The length of the CDR3 is 14 residues. CDR3 in amino acids: CASSLSGLGNTIYF. The CDR3 nucleotides are TGTGCCAGCAGTTTATCGGGACTAGGAAACACCATATATTTT.